This TCR beta chain was found in a study of blood T cell repertoires in COVID-19. Study background: COVID-19 samples, acute and convalescent, were from the United States, Italy and Spain. T cells, B-cell-depleted T cells, or PBMCs supplied cDNA or gDNA.

The CDR3 sequence is 17 residues long. Trimming at V came to 5 bases and at J to 4 bases, leaving 14 bases not matched to a gene. CDR1 MDHEN and CDR2 SYDVKM come from the germline V gene. As processed by the authors: Estimation of nucleated cell counts was performed using reference gene primer amplification. Only in-frame clones appear in the TCRdb table, and some are missing; sequencing was by immunoSEQ multiplex PCR. Clone size and V and J calls were adopted from that table, with D and trimming inferred from the DNA. The repertoire holds 75,000 to 95,000 clones, with approximately 87% as singletons.

The TCR was taken from a human donor in a cohort sampled during active COVID-19. The rearrangement uses TRBV28 and TRBJ2-7; 10 bases are shared with TRBD2. Input material: peripheral blood. The CDR3 DNA sequence: TGTGCCAGCAGTCCAACACTGGCTAGCGGGAGCCGGTACGAGCAGTACTTC. This sequence encodes CASSPTLASGSRYEQYF. The variable domain in full, completed from reference TRBV28 and TRBJ2-7, reads DVKVTQSSRYLVKRTGEKVFLECVQDMDHENMFWYRQDPGLGLRLIYFSYDVKMKEKGDIPEGYSVSREKKERFSLILESASTNQTSMYLCASSPTLASGSRYEQYFGPGTRLTVT.